What follows are 2 T cell receptor beta chains derived from one specimen sequenced in a study of T cells in Graves' hyperthyroidism and ophthalmopathy. Amplification yielded TCR beta CDR3 regions, with RNA transcripts as the source. First-round RT-PCR with HTBI primers amplified the TCR CDR3 region. TCRdb re-called the multiplex PCR reads through MiXCR, storing one row per CDR3 protein. The table shows roughly 500,000 distinct CDR3 sequences, with 35% to 55% occurring only once. Sequences were obtained from peripheral blood or thyroid tissue (not recorded which). Receptor source: an adult woman with Graves' disease, either hyperthyroidism or ophthalmopathy (not recorded which).

The genes are TRBV10-3 and TRBJ2-6, with D tentatively TRBD1 (6 bases). Germline V gene sequence: CDR1 ENHRY, CDR2 SYGVKD. V lost 4 bases, J lost 2 bases, and 18 bases lay in between. The CDR3 has 18 amino acids. The CDR3 sequence is CAISAQGRPSPGANVLTF. The CDR3 coding sequence is TGTGCCATCAGTGCACAGGGCCGACCCTCCCCTGGGGCCAACGTCCTGACTTTC.

The chain uses TRBV7-2 and TRBJ1-1; D unresolved. Deletions cut 5 bases from V and 4 bases from J, with 11 bases between. Germline V gene data show CDR1 as SGHTA and CDR2 as FQGNSA. CDR3 size: 13 residues. The CDR3 coding sequence is TGTGCCAGCAGCCGCCGAGCGGGCACTGAAGCTTTCTTT. Its translation is CASSRRAGTEAFF.